This TCR beta chain was captured in a study of T cell responses to AZD1222 COVID-19 vaccine. Whole-study context: Combined were second doses at about 4 or about 12 weeks. Notes on the study in general: White British ancestry dominated among donors, who included more females, and clonal diversity was possibly underestimated. Vaccination with two AZD1222 doses was followed by a rise in Spike-specific TCR breadth and depth. Samples come after the peak T cell response, not at day 14.

Germline loops: CDR1 MNHEY, CDR2 SVGAGI. The ends were cut back, 5 bases at V and 6 bases at J, with 8 bases in the middle. This CDR3 contains 12 residues. For this clone: The antigen is not known.

Repertoires were generated with immunoSEQ multiplex PCR, while TCRdb's copy carries only in-frame clones and drops some. Of some 83,000 clones listed, approximately 85% are singletons. The chain employs TRBV6-5 and TRBJ1-5; possibly TRBD1 for D (6 bases). Here the sequenced sample was peripheral blood, taken on day 0 of AZD1222 vaccination. This clonotype originated in an adult in good health. The DNA of the CDR3 is TGTGCCAGCAGTCGAGGGGGTCAGCCCCAGCATTTT. It codes for CASSRGGQPQHF.